The rows below give T cell receptor beta chains drawn from one sample of a study of blood T cell repertoires in COVID-19. TCRdb's table, derived via immunoSEQ multiplex PCR, lists solely in-frame clones and lacks some. The sample yields approximately 120,000 clones, about 87% seen once. The sequenced sample consisted of peripheral blood. The receptors were gathered from a woman in her forties or fifties with acute or convalescent COVID-19. Each CDR3 is given with its conserved first and last residue.

V gene	CDR3 protein
TRBV9	CASSVGVATGTDTQYF
TRBV6-5	CASSSGSGGPYNEQFF
TRBV6-1	CASSENGHGQPQHF
TRBV12-5	CASGSLRGQYNEQFF
TRBV2	CASTRDRVGSGSYEQYF
TRBV12-3/TRBV12-4	CASSSVGDTQYF
TRBV5-1	CASSLESLAGGTSYTF
TRBV20-1	CSAREGGFYTF
TRBV6-4	CASKRTGESTGELFF
TRBV5-4	CASSLNRVQYF
TRBV5-1	CASSGTGWSSYEQYF
TRBV5-1	CASSLVDSGYGYTF
TRBV11-3	CASSARTGGVGNTIYF
TRBV11-2	CASSPFLGVYGYTF
TRBV3-1/TRBV3-2	CASSLRGPVLHYGYTF
TRBV23-1	CASQHSRPGEQFF
TRBV30	CAWLSGLAGALETQYF
TRBV5-4	CASSSGTDTQYF
TRBV24-1	CATQVGDTNTGELFF
TRBV28	CASSVSSTNEKLFF
TRBV3-1/TRBV3-2	CASSPRGQGNQPQHF
TRBV7-6	CASSLLLAGGNEQFF
TRBV5-1	CASSSPSGTGAPVRETQYF